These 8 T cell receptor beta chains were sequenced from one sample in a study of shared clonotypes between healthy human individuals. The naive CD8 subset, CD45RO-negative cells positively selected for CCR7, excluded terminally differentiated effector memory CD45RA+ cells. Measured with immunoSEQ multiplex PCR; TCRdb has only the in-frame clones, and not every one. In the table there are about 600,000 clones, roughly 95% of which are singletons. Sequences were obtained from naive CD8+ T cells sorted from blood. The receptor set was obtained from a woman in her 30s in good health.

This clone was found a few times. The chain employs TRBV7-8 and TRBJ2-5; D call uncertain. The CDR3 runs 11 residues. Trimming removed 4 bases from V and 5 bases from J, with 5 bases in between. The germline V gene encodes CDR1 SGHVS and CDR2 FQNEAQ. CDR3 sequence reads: CASSSEETQYF. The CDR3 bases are TGTGCCAGCAGCTCGGAGGAGACCCAGTACTTC.

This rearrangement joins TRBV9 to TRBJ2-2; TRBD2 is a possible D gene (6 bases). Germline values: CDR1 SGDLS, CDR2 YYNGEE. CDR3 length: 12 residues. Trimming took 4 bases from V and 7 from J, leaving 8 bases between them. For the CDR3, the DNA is TGTGCCAGCAGCCCGCGGGACGGGGAGCTGTTTTTT. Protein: CASSPRDGELFF.

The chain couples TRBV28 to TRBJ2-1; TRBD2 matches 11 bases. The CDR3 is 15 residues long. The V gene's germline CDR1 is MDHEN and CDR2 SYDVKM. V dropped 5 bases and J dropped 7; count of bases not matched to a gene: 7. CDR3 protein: CASSLITSGSNEQFF. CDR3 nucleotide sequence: TGTGCCAGCAGTCTCATTACTAGCGGGAGTAATGAGCAGTTCTTC.

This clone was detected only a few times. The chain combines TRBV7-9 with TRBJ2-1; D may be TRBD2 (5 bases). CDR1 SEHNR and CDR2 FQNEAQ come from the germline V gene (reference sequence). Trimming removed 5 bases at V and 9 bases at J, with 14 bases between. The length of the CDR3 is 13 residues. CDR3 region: CASSPRLTVEQFF. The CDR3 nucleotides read TGTGCCAGCAGCCCGCGACTAACTGTTGAGCAGTTCTTC.

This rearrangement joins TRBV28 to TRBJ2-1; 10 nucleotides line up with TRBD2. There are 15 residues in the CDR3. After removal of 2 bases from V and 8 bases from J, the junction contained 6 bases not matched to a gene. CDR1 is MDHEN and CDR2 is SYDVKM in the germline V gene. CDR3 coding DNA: TGTGCCAGCAGTTTACAGCGGGAGGGCAGGGATGAGCAGTTCTTC. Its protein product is CASSLQREGRDEQFF.

The CDR3 protein is CASSWGLGETQYF. CDR3 sequence (DNA): TGTGCCAGTAGTTGGGGACTAGGGGAGACCCAGTACTTC. This chain connects TRBV19 to TRBJ2-5, with 8 bases that match TRBD2. This CDR3 spans 13 amino acids. The germline CDR1 and CDR2 sequences are LNHDA and SQIVND (reference sequence). V dropped 5 bases and J dropped 5; count of bases not matched to a gene: 4.

The CDR3: CASSIPGADEQFF. The CDR3, as DNA: TGTGCCAGTAGTATCCCGGGAGCGGATGAGCAGTTCTTC. This chain uses TRBV19 with TRBJ2-1; D might be TRBD2 (6 bases). The CDR3 has 13 residues. Trimming left V 3 bases short and J 8 bases short, with 11 bases between. Germline assignment: CDR1 LNHDA and CDR2 SQIVND (reference sequence).

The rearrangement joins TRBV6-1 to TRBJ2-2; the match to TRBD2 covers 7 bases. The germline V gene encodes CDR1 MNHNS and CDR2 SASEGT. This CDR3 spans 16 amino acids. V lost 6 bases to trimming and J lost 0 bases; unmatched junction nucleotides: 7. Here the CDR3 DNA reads TGTGCCAGCAGGGAACTAGCGAGATCGAACACCGGGGAGCTGTTTTTT. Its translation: CASRELARSNTGELFF.